This TCR beta chain emerged from a study of blood T cell repertoires in COVID-19. Original handling: Reference gene primer amplification in the assay estimated nucleated cell counts. Sequencing used immunoSEQ multiplex PCR; TCRdb keeps in-frame clones, though not all of them. The DNA gave D and trimming, while V, J and clone size come from that table. The sample contains a few hundred thousand clones, around 90% of which appear only once. Trimming removed 4 bases from V and 8 bases from J, with 13 bases in between. This CDR3 is 14 amino acids long. In germline, CDR1 is SGHRS, CDR2 YFSETQ. Sequencing used peripheral blood. This TCR derives from a woman in her sixties or seventies with COVID-19, enrolled during active disease. The chain joins TRBV5-1 to TRBJ1-6, with D perhaps TRBD1 (6 bases). CDR3 loop: CASSIGTRDSPLHF. In DNA form, the CDR3 reads TGCGCCAGCAGCATCGGGACAAGGGATTCACCCCTCCACTTT.